This TCR beta chain was identified during a study of cytomegalovirus exposure and HLA in healthy donors. General study results and limits: Under in vitro conditions, a few CMV-associated chains were confirmed as specific for CMV antigens. In a later analysis, about 17,000 TCR beta sequences were associated with HLA alleles at 0.05 false discovery rate. Diagnosis of cytomegalovirus status made by the classifier reportedly showed high specificity and sensitivity. Researchers left out some V segments, among them TRBV6-2 and TRBV6-3, as indistinguishable.

With 60 Vbeta and 13 Jbeta primers, the PCR was carried out. Produced via immunoSEQ multiplex PCR; TCRdb's table is partial and in-frame only. This table holds tens of thousands of clones, roughly 80% found once. Points on this clone: Its antigen is still unknown.

In germline, CDR1 is MNHNS, CDR2 SASEGT. This CDR3 contains 15 residues. The J segment lost 5 bases and the V segment lost 7 bases, leaving 11 bases of the junction unmatched. This TCR was recovered from a middle-aged man in good health and CMV-seronegative. The sample was PBMCs. The chain couples TRBV6-1 to TRBJ1-2; 9 positions agree with TRBD1. The CDR3 DNA is TGTGCCAGCATACGAACAGGGGGCGTCGATTATGGCTACACCTTC. It is translated as CASIRTGGVDYGYTF.